The following is a T cell receptor beta chain sequence with its context. How the authors handled the data: Reference gene primer amplification in the assay estimated nucleated cell counts. Libraries were prepared by immunoSEQ multiplex PCR; TCRdb keeps only in-frame clonotypes and omits some of them. V and J calls plus clone size are reproduced from that table; the DNA served to infer D and trimming. In the table there are 100,000 to 150,000 clones, 80% to 90% of which are singletons. This entry is derived from a study of blood T cell repertoires in COVID-19. The sequencing sample was made of peripheral blood. This clonotype was obtained from a man in his fifties or sixties with active or convalescent COVID-19.

The CDR3 DNA is TGTGCCATCAGTGAGTCGAGCGGGAGGGTACGTAGCTCCTACAATGAGCAGTTCTTC. Translation: CAISESSGRVRSSYNEQFF. The gene calls are TRBV10-3 and TRBJ2-1; TRBD2 agrees at 10 bases. The length of the CDR3 is 19 residues. CDR1 is ENHRY, CDR2 SYGVKD, per germline. V was clipped by 0 bases and J by 0 bases; unmatched bases: 8.